The clone carrying this T cell receptor beta chain was counted many times. Exclusions: uncontrolled infection, other autoimmune disease, pregnancy, lactation. TCR beta CDR3 region amplification was performed from RNA transcripts. A first-round RT-PCR of the TCR CDR3 used the HTBI primer set. A single record per CDR3 protein comes from TCRdb applying MiXCR to the multiplex PCR reads. The profile shows 700,000 or so distinct CDR3 sequences, 16% of them singletons. This record belongs to a study of T cells in Graves' hyperthyroidism and ophthalmopathy. The source material was blood. The clonotype originates from a young man with Graves' hyperthyroidism.

The CDR3 DNA reads as TGTGCCAGCGCGGCAGGGCGGCGGGATGAGCAGTTCTTC. Translated: CASAAGRRDEQFF. V is TRBV28 and J is TRBJ2-1; either TRBD1 or TRBD2 may supply D (5 bases each). The germline gives CDR1 MDHEN, CDR2 SYDVKM. The CDR3 spans 13 residues. V was pared by 8 bases and J by 8 bases, with 16 bases between.